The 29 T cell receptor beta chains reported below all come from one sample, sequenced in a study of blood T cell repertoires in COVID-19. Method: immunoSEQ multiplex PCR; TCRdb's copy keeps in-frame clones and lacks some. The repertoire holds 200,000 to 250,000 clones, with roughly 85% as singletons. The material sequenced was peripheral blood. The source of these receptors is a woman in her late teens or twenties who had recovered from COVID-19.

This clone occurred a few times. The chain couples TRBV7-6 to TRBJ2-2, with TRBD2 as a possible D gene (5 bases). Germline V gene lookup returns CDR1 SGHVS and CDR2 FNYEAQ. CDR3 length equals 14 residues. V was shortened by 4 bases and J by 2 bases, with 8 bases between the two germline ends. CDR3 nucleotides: TGTGCCAGCAGCTGGCTAGCTAACACCGGGGAGCTGTTTTTT. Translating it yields CASSWLANTGELFF.

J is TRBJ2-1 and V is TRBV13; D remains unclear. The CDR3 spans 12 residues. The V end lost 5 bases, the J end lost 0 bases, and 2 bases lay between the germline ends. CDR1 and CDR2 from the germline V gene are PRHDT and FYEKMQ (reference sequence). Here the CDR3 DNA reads TGTGCCAGCAGCCGCTCCTACAATGAGCAGTTCTTC. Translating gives CASSRSYNEQFF.

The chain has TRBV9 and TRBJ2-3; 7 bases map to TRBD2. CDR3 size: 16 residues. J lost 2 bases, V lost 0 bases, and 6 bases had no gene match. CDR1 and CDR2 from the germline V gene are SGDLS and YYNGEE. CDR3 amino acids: CASSVVPGGLTDTQYF. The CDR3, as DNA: TGTGCCAGCAGCGTAGTTCCGGGAGGTCTCACAGATACGCAGTATTTT.

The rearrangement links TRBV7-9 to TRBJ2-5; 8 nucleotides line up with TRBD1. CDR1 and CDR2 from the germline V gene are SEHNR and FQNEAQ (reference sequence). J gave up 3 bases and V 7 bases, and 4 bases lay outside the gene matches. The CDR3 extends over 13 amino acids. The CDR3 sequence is CASTYRGEETQYF. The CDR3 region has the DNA TGTGCCAGCACCTACAGGGGGGAAGAGACCCAGTACTTC.

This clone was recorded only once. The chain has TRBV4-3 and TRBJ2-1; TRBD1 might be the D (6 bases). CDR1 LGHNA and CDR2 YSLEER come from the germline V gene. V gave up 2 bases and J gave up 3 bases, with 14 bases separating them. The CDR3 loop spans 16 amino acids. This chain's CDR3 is CASSQIGTNYYNEQFF. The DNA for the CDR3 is TGCGCCAGCAGCCAAATCGGGACAAACTACTACAATGAGCAGTTCTTC.

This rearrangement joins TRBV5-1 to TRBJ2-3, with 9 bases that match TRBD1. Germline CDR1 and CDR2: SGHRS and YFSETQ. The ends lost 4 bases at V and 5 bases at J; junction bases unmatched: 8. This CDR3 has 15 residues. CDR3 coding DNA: TGCGCCAGCAGCCTAGAGGGACAGGGAAGAGATACGCAGTATTTT. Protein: CASSLEGQGRDTQYF.

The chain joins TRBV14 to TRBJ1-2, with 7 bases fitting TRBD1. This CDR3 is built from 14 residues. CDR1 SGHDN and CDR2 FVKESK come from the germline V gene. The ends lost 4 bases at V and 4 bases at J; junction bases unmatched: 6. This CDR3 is CASSPPGQTYGYTF. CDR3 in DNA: TGTGCCAGCAGCCCCCCGGGACAGACCTATGGCTACACCTTC.

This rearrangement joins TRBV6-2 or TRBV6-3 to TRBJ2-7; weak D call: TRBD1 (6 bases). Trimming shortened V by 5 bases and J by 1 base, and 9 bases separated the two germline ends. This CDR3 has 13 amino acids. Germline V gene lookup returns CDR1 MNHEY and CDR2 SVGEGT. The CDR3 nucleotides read TGTGCCAGCAGTCCAGGGGTTTCCTACGAGCAGTACTTC. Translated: CASSPGVSYEQYF.

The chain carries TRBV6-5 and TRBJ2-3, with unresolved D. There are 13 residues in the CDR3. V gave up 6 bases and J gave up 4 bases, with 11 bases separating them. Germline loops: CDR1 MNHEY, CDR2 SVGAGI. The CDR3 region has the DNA TGTGCCAGCAGCAACACCAGGCCAGATACGCAGTATTTT. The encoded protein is CASSNTRPDTQYF.

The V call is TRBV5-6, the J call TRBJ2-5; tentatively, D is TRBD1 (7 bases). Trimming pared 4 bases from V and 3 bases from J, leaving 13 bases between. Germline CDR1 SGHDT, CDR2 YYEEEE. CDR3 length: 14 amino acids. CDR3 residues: CASSGGTVKETQYF. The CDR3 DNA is TGTGCCAGCAGCGGCGGGACAGTTAAAGAGACCCAGTACTTC.

CDR3 sequence: CASSTGNPEAFF. CDR3 nucleotides: TGTGCCAGCAGCACAGGGAATCCTGAAGCTTTCTTT. V gene TRBV5-4 combines with J gene TRBJ1-1; TRBD1 is a possible D gene (6 bases). The germline V and J ends were trimmed by 4 bases and 6 bases, with 10 bases remaining between them. Germline CDR1 and CDR2: SGHNT and YYREEE (reference sequence). The CDR3 consists of 12 residues.

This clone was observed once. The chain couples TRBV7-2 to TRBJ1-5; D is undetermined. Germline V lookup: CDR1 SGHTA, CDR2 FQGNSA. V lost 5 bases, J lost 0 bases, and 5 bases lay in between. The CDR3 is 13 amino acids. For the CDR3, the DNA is TGTGCCAGCAGCCCTTATAGCAATCAGCCCCAGCATTTT. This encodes CASSPYSNQPQHF.

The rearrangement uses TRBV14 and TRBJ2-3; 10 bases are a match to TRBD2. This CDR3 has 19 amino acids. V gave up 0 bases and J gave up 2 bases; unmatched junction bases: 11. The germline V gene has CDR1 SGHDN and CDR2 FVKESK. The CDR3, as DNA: TGTGCCAGCAGCCAAGATAAGGGGAAGCGGGAGGGCCCCACAGATACGCAGTATTTT. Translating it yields CASSQDKGKREGPTDTQYF.

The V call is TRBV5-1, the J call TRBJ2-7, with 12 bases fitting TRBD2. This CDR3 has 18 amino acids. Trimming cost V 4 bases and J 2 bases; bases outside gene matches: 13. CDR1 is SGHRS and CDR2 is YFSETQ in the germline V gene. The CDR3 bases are TGCGCCAGCAGCGGGCCCTCGACTAGCGGGAGTGACCCCTACGAGCAGTACTTC. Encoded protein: CASSGPSTSGSDPYEQYF.

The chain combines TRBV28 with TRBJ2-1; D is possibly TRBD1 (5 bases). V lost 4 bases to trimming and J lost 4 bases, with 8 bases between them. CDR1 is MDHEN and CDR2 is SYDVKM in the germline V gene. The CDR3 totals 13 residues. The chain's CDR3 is CASSSDSYNEQFF. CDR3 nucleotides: TGTGCCAGCAGTTCTGACAGTTACAATGAGCAGTTCTTC.

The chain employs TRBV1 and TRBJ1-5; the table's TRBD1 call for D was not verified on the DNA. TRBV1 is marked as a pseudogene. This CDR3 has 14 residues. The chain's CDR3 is CTSSQVRGGQPQHF. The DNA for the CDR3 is TGCACCAGCAGCCAAGTCAGGGGTGGTCAGCCCCAGCATTTT.

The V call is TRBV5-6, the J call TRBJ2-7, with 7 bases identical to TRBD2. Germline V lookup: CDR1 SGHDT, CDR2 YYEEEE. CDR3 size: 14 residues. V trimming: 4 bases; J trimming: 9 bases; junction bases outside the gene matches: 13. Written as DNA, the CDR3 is TGTGCCAGCAGCCGACGGGAGGAAAACCACGGGCAGTACTTC. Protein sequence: CASSRREENHGQYF.

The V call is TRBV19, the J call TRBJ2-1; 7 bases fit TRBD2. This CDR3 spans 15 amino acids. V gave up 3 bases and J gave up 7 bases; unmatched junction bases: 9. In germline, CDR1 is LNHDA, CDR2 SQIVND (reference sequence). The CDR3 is CASSIQAGNLNEQFF. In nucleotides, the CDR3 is TGTGCCAGTAGTATTCAAGCGGGAAATTTGAATGAGCAGTTCTTC.

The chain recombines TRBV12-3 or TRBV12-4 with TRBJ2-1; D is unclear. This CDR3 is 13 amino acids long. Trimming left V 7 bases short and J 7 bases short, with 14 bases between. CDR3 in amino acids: CASTKGGVNEQFF. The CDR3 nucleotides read TGTGCCAGCACTAAAGGCGGTGTAAATGAGCAGTTCTTC.

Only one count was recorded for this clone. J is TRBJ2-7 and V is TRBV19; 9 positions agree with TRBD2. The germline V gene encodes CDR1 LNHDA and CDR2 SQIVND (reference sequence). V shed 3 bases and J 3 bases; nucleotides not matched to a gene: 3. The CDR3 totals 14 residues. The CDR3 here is CASSIGSGSYEQYF. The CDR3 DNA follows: TGTGCCAGTAGTATCGGTAGCGGGAGCTACGAGCAGTACTTC. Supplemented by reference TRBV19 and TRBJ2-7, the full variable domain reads DGGITQSPKYLFRKEGQNVTLSCEQNLNHDAMYWYRQDPGQGLRLIYYSQIVNDFQKGDIAEGYSVSREKKESFPLTVTSAQKNPTAFYLCASSIGSGSYEQYFGPGTRLTVT.

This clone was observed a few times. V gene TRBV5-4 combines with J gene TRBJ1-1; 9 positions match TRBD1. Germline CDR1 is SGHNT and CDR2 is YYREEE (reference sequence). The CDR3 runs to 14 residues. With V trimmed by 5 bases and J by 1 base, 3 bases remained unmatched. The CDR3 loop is CASSGTGRNTEAFF. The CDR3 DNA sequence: TGTGCCAGCAGTGGGACAGGGCGGAACACTGAAGCTTTCTTT.

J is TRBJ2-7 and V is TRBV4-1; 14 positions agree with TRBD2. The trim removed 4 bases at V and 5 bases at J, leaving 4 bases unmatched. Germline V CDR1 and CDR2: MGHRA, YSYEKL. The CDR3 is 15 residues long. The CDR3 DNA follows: TGCGCCAGCAGCCGCCTGGGACTAGCGGGAGACGAGCAGTACTTC. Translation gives CASSRLGLAGDEQYF.

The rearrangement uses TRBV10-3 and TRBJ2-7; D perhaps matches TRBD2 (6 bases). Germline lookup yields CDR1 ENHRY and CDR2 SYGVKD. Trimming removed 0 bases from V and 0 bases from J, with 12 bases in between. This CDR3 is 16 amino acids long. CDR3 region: CAISESRGGSSYEQYF. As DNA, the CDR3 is TGTGCCATCAGTGAGTCTCGCGGAGGGAGCTCCTACGAGCAGTACTTC.

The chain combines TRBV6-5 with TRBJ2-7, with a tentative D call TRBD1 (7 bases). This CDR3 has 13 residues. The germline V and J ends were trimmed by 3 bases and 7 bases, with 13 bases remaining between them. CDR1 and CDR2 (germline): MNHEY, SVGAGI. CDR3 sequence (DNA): TGTGCCAGCAGTTATAGACAGGGAGGAGAGCAGTACTTC. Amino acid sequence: CASSYRQGGEQYF.

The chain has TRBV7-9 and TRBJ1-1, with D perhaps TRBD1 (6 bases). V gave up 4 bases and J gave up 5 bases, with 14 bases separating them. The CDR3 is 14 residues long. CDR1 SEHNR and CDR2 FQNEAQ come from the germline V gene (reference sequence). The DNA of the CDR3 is TGTGCCAGCAGCTCCCCCGACAGGACTACTGAAGCTTTCTTT. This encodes CASSSPDRTTEAFF.

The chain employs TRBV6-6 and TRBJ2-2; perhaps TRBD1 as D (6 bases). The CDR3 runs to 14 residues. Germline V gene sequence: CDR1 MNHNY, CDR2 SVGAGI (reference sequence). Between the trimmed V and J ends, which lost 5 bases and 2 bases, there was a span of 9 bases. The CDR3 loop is CASSRTANTGELFF. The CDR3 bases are TGTGCCAGCAGTCGGACAGCCAACACCGGGGAGCTGTTTTTT.

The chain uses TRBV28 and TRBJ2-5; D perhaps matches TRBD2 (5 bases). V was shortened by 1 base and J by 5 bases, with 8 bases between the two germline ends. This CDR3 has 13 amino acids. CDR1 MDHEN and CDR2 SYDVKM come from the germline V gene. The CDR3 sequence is CASSLFRRETQYF. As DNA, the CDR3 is TGTGCCAGCAGTTTATTCAGGAGGGAGACCCAGTACTTC.

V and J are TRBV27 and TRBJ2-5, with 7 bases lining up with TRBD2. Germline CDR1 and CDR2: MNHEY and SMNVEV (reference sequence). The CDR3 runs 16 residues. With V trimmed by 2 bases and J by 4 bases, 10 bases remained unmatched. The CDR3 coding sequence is TGTGCCAGCAGTTTAAGTAACGGGGCTAGCGGAGAGACCCAGTACTTC. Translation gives CASSLSNGASGETQYF.

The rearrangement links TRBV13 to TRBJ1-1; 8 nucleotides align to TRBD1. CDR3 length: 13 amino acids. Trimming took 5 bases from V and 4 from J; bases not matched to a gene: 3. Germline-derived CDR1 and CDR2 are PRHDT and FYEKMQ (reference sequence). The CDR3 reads CASSDRGGTEAFF. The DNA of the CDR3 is TGTGCCAGCAGCGACAGGGGAGGCACTGAAGCTTTCTTT.